Sequencing of this TCR beta chain was carried out in a study of blood T cells in healthy people across ages. Next came a second PCR, run for about 7 to 12 cycles, which used a sample-barcoded 5' primer along with a J-beta primer mix. TCRdb reprocessed the 5' RACE reads with MiXCR, giving one entry per CDR3 protein. The repertoire consists of roughly 570,000 distinct CDR3 sequences, with approximately 27% occurring once and the leading ten covering 15% to 20%. Donors gave roughly 10 milliliters of peripheral blood apiece. This clonotype was counted between two and nine times. The germline gives CDR1 SGHRS, CDR2 YFSETQ. The CDR3 spans 14 residues.

Sequencing was done on a sample of blood. This receptor was obtained from a woman between 65 and 79 years old in good health. This chain connects TRBV5-1 to TRBJ2-5; TRBD2 matches 13 bases. The J call may be wrong; the DNA end is better matched by TRBJ2-1. The CDR3 loop is CASSSKTSGGEQFF. The CDR3 DNA sequence: TGCGCCAGCAGCTCAAAGACTAGCGGGGGGGAGCAGTTCTTC.